These 13 T cell receptor beta chains share one sample of origin, sequenced in a study of metastatic and nonmetastatic thyroid tumors. MiXCR reprocessed the PCR reads for TCRdb. The sample consists of 35,000 to 40,000 clones, around a sixth of them appearing once. Thyroid surgery was performed in patients who had received no treatment beforehand. The sample was tumor tissue. The receptors were gathered from a female donor with papillary thyroid cancer or a benign thyroid nodule (not recorded which). Some clones in this sample may be carry-over from other donors' samples.

There are many counts of this clone. The V and J genes are TRBV19 and TRBJ2-7, with 10 bases identical to TRBD1. CDR3 length equals 13 residues. The ends lost 3 bases at V and 9 bases at J; junction bases unmatched: 5. Germline CDR1 reads LNHDA; CDR2 reads SQIVND (reference sequence). This CDR3 is CASSMTGTGAQYF. DNA for the CDR3: TGTGCCAGTAGTATGACCGGGACAGGGGCGCAGTACTTC.

This clone was seen ten or more times. The chain links TRBV28 to TRBJ1-1; D may be TRBD1 (5 bases). Germline V gives CDR1 MDHEN, CDR2 SYDVKM. Trimming removed 2 bases at V and 7 bases at J, with 17 bases between. The CDR3 extends over 15 amino acids. The CDR3 DNA follows: TGTGCCAGCAGTTTAGGGGGGAACAGTCAGTTTGAAGCTTTCTTT. Protein: CASSLGGNSQFEAFF.

This clone is medium-sized in the sample. This chain connects TRBV7-2 to TRBJ2-7; no clear D. This CDR3 region has 15 residues. V dropped 1 base and J dropped 1 base, with 11 bases sitting between them. Germline V gene data show CDR1 as SGHTA and CDR2 as FQGNSA. The CDR3 nucleotides are TGTGCCAGCAGCTTAGAACCAGGCCGTTCCTACGAGCAGTACTTC. This translates into CASSLEPGRSYEQYF.

The chain carries TRBV6-1 and TRBJ1-1, with 9 bases that match TRBD1. V lost 8 bases and J lost 8; bases outside the gene matches: 12. Germline values: CDR1 MNHNS, CDR2 SASEGT. The CDR3 loop spans 14 amino acids. The CDR3 bases are TGTGCCAGCCCGCCTTGGACAGGGGCTACCGAAGCTTTCTTT. It codes for CASPPWTGATEAFF.

This clone was seen repeatedly, ten times or more. V gene TRBV29-1 combines with J gene TRBJ1-2, with 8 bases fitting TRBD1. Unmatched junction bases numbered 6, after V lost 4 bases and J lost 5 bases. The CDR3 is made up of 13 amino acids. Germline assignment: CDR1 SQVTM and CDR2 ANQGSEA. The CDR3 region has the DNA TGCAGCGTTGCAGGCAGGGGGCTTTATGGCTACACCTTC. This encodes CSVAGRGLYGYTF.

This clone was seen at least ten times. This may be a read error: a much more frequent sequence differs by one nucleotide. This chain connects TRBV6-1 to TRBJ2-2, with 8 nucleotides matching TRBD2. Looked up from germline, CDR1 is MNHNS and CDR2 is SASEGT. This CDR3 has 12 residues. The CDR3 coding sequence is TGTGCCAGCAGTCACAATAGCGGGGAGCTGCTTTTT. It encodes CASSHNSGELLF.

Details on this clone: At one of its ends the junction is not consistent with the germline gene, which may arise from a read error. The chain has TRBV12-3 or TRBV12-4 and TRBJ2-2; D tentatively reads TRBD1 or TRBD2 (6 bases each). This CDR3 comprises 19 residues. CDR3 protein: CASCLVTDRRVSDTGELFF. CDR3 nucleotide sequence: TGTGCCAGCTGTTTGGTAACCGACAGGAGGGTATCGGACACCGGGGAGCTGTTTTTT.

This clone showed up many times. This chain links TRBV24-1 with TRBJ1-2, with 9 bases matching TRBD1. The CDR3 sequence is 15 residues long. Germline trimming cut 4 bases from V and 4 bases from J; bases unmatched to any gene: 6. Germline CDR1 reads KGHDR; CDR2 reads SFDVKD. The CDR3 is CATSESTGGGYGYTF. CDR3 DNA: TGTGCCACCAGTGAATCGACAGGGGGAGGCTATGGCTACACCTTC.

This clone was recorded many times. The rearrangement links TRBV15 to TRBJ2-2; possible D gene TRBD2, 6 bases. Trimming took off 7 bases at V and 5 bases at J, with 14 bases between the two ends. Germline values: CDR1 LNHNV, CDR2 YYDKDF (reference sequence). CDR3 length: 14 residues. CDR3: CATKEGKGTGELFF. CDR3 DNA: TGTGCCACCAAGGAGGGAAAGGGAACCGGGGAGCTGTTTTTT.

This clone occurred many times. The rearrangement links TRBV6-1 to TRBJ2-1, with TRBD2 matching 13 bases. Germline assignment: CDR1 MNHNS and CDR2 SASEGT. The V gene end was trimmed by 6 bases and the J gene end by 9 bases; junction bases not matched to a gene: 8. The CDR3 has 15 residues. The CDR3 spells CASRKGLAGLGEQFF. As DNA, the CDR3 is TGTGCCAGCAGGAAGGGACTAGCGGGACTCGGTGAGCAGTTCTTC.

This clone was observed at least ten times. The chain couples TRBV7-9 to TRBJ2-7; the D gene is possibly TRBD1 (6 bases). Germline-derived CDR1 and CDR2 are SEHNR and FQNEAQ (reference sequence). There are 14 residues in the CDR3. The V end was cut by 8 bases, the J end by 5 bases, with 19 bases between. The CDR3 spells CASSLGQGLNEQYF. CDR3 DNA: TGTGCCAGCTCTCTTGGGCAGGGGTTAAACGAGCAGTACTTC.

For this clone: This clone may be a read error of a much larger clone one base away. Other DNA sequences in this specimen translate into the identical CDR3. The chain combines TRBV10-3 with TRBJ1-1; tentative D call: TRBD1 (5 bases). The CDR3 consists of 13 residues. Germline V gene lookup returns CDR1 ENHRY and CDR2 SYGVKD. The germline V and J ends were trimmed by 6 bases and 0 bases, with 8 bases remaining between them. CDR3 sequence reads: CAISDRMNTEAFF. CDR3 bases: TGTGCCATCAGCGACAGAATGAACACTGAAGCTTTCTTT.

This clone was counted many times. This chain uses TRBV11-2 with TRBJ2-4; TRBD2 might be the D (5 bases). Germline values: CDR1 SGHAT, CDR2 FQNNGV. V was shortened by 0 bases and J by 8 bases, with 14 bases between the two germline ends. The CDR3 has 15 amino acids. The CDR3 is CASSLEPRLSDIQYF. CDR3 DNA sequence: TGTGCCAGCAGCTTAGAACCTAGACTATCGGACATTCAGTACTTC.